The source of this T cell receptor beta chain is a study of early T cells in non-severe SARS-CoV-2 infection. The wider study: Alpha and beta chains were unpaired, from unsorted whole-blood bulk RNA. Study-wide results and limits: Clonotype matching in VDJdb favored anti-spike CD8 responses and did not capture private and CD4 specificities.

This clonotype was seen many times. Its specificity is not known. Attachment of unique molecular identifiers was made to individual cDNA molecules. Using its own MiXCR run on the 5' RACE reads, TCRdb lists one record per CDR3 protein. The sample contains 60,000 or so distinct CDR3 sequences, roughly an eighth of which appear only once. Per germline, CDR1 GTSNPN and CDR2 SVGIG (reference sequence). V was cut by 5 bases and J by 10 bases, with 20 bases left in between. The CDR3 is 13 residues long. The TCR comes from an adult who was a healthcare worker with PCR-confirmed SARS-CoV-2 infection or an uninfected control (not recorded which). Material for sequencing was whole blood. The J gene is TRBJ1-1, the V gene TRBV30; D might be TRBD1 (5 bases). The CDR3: CAWDKSAGVGAFF. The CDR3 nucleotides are TGTGCCTGGGATAAATCCGCGGGGGTCGGAGCTTTCTTT.